Below, 14 T cell receptor beta chains from the same sample are listed, as sequenced in a study of breast tumors, draining lymph nodes, adjacent tissues. Each CDR3 protein gets one entry after TCRdb re-called the multiplex PCR reads with MiXCR. The sample lists more than 250,000 distinct CDR3 sequences, roughly 31% occurring once. Samples came from axillary lymph nodes draining the breast cancer. The material sequenced was axillary lymph node tissue. Receptors were obtained from a female donor with breast cancer. Some clones in this sample may be carry-over from other donors' samples.

The rearrangement joins TRBV30 to TRBJ1-4, with TRBD1 identical over 7 bases. The CDR3 runs to 16 residues. CDR1 GTSNPN and CDR2 SVGIG come from the germline V gene (reference sequence). V trimming: 1 base; J trimming: 5 bases; junction bases outside the gene matches: 10. The DNA of the CDR3 is TGTGCCTGGAGTGATACTTATAAGGGGGCGAATGAAAAACTGTTTTTT. This codes for CAWSDTYKGANEKLFF.

This clonotype was recorded many times. The chain is built from TRBV12-3 or TRBV12-4 and TRBJ2-3, with D uncertain. CDR3 length equals 13 residues. The ends were cut back, 3 bases at V and 2 bases at J, with 6 bases in the middle. Here the CDR3 reads CASSLRNTDTQYF. The CDR3 nucleotides are TGTGCCAGCAGTTTGCGCAACACAGATACGCAGTATTTT.

This clonotype was detected only once. The junction departs from the called germline gene at one end, perhaps through a read error. The CDR3 DNA reads as TGTGCCGGCAGCTTAAAACCCCGGACTAGCGGGAGCTGGCACACCGGGGAGCTGTTTTTT. Amino acid sequence: CAGSLKPRTSGSWHTGELFF. This chain connects TRBV11-2 to TRBJ2-2, with TRBD2 identical over 13 bases. Per the germline V gene, CDR1 is SGHAT and CDR2 is FQNNGV. The CDR3 is made up of 20 amino acids.

This clonotype was observed at least ten times. This rearrangement joins TRBV12-3 or TRBV12-4 to TRBJ1-4; 7 bases line up with TRBD1. The CDR3 contains 15 residues. The junction had 6 bases not matched to a gene; V was cut back by 6 bases and J by 2 bases. The CDR3 spells CASRVLQGTNEKLFF. CDR3 bases: TGTGCCAGCAGGGTGTTACAGGGGACTAATGAAAAACTGTTTTTT.

The table lists this clonotype with many counts. This rearrangement joins TRBV5-5 to TRBJ2-5; no clear D gene. This CDR3 region has 15 residues. The germline V gene has CDR1 SGHKS and CDR2 YYEKEE (reference sequence). Trimming shortened V by 6 bases and J by 4 bases, and 19 bases separated the two germline ends. In nucleotides, the CDR3 is TGTGCCAGCACCCATCTAGGGCCACTCACAGAGACCCAGTACTTC. Translating gives CASTHLGPLTETQYF.

This clonotype has only a few counts. The chain couples TRBV15 to TRBJ1-1; no clear D. The CDR3 covers 14 residues. Trimming cost V 0 bases and J 2 bases, with 7 bases left between them. Germline assignment: CDR1 LNHNV and CDR2 YYDKDF (reference sequence). DNA for the CDR3: TGTGCCACCAGCAGAGATCGGAAAAACACTGAAGCTTTCTTT. As protein: CATSRDRKNTEAFF.

Of note for this clonotype: A much larger clone sits a single nucleotide away, making a read error possible. The CDR3 DNA reads TGTGCCAGCAGCCCAATCTCGTACAATGAGCGGTTCTTC. It yields the protein CASSPISYNERFF. The rearrangement uses TRBV7-2 and TRBJ2-1; the D is unclear. CDR3 length equals 13 residues. Per germline, CDR1 SGHTA and CDR2 FQGNSA.

This clonotype was counted at least ten times. The DNA of the CDR3 is TGTGCCAGCAGCTCCATACAGTACAATGAGCAGTTCTTC. It encodes CASSSIQYNEQFF. The chain couples TRBV7-9 to TRBJ2-1, with D hard to call. The CDR3 has 13 amino acids. Trimming took off 4 bases at V and 4 bases at J, with 8 bases between the two ends. Germline V CDR1 and CDR2: SEHNR, FQNEAQ (reference sequence).

On this clonotype itself: A read error may explain this, as a much larger clone is one base away. In DNA, the CDR3 is TGTGCCAGCAGTTTATACGGGAGTGTTCCAGATACGCAGTATTTT. Translated, it gives CASSLYGSVPDTQYF. The J gene is TRBJ2-3, the V gene TRBV12-3 or TRBV12-4; perhaps TRBD2 as D (6 bases). Trimming cost V 2 bases and J 4 bases, with 13 bases left between them. The CDR3 is made up of 15 amino acids.

This clonotype was recorded many times. V usage is TRBV6-5 and J usage is TRBJ2-3, with D perhaps TRBD2 (5 bases). The CDR3 runs to 14 residues. Trimming removed 6 bases from V and 2 bases from J, with 12 bases in between. In germline, CDR1 is MNHEY, CDR2 SVGAGI. In DNA, the CDR3 is TGTGCCAGCAGCTTAGGGAGTAACACAGATACGCAGTATTTT. Translation gives CASSLGSNTDTQYF.

The V call is TRBV5-4, the J call TRBJ1-1; no definite D call. V was clipped by 2 bases and J by 2 bases, with 1 base between them. This CDR3 has 11 amino acids. Germline V gene data show CDR1 as SGHNT and CDR2 as YYREEE (reference sequence). The CDR3 spells CASSFNTEAFF. CDR3 in DNA: TGTGCCAGCAGCTTTAACACTGAAGCTTTCTTT.

This clonotype was seen many times. The chain employs TRBV6-5 and TRBJ2-2; D is undetermined. The CDR3 is made up of 14 amino acids. The germline V gene encodes CDR1 MNHEY and CDR2 SVGAGI. V gave up 6 bases and J gave up 2 bases, with 10 bases separating them. CDR3 residues: CASSRRKNTGELFF. CDR3 nucleotides: TGTGCCAGCAGCCGCCGAAAAAACACCGGGGAGCTGTTTTTT.

This clonotype was seen many times. The J gene is TRBJ1-6, the V gene TRBV7-9, with D possibly matching TRBD1 (5 bases). CDR1 is SEHNR and CDR2 is FQNEAQ in the germline V gene (reference sequence). The CDR3 has 14 amino acids. V dropped 5 bases and J dropped 7 bases, with 12 bases sitting between them. Here the CDR3 DNA reads TGTGCCAGCAGCCCAGGGACGGCCAATTCACCCCTCCACTTT. Translation: CASSPGTANSPLHF.

The chain is built from TRBV7-9 and TRBJ2-1; D possibly corresponds to TRBD2 (6 bases). Trimming took off 6 bases at V and 4 bases at J, with 19 bases between the two ends. CDR3 length equals 16 residues. The germline V gene encodes CDR1 SEHNR and CDR2 FQNEAQ (reference sequence). The CDR3 region has the DNA TGTGCCAGCAGTGCCCACGGACTACCCCAATACAATGAGCAGTTCTTC. This translates into CASSAHGLPQYNEQFF. Full variable domain (missing parts from reference TRBV7-9 and TRBJ2-1): DTGVSQNPRHKITKRGQNVTFRCDPISEHNRLYWYRQTLGQGPEFLTYFQNEAQLEKSRLLSDRFSAERPKGSFSTLEIQRTEQGDSAMYLCASSAHGLPQYNEQFFGPGTRLTVL.